This T cell receptor beta chain was identified during a study of blood T cell repertoires in COVID-19. Generated by immunoSEQ multiplex PCR, the TCRdb table keeps only in-frame clones and is missing some. The sample lists roughly 340,000 clones, about 88% occurring once. Those enrolled in Seattle joined during active infection and were followed longitudinally afterward. CDR3 length equals 17 residues. Germline CDR1 is ENHRY and CDR2 is SYGVKD. V dropped 3 bases and J dropped 0 bases, with 15 bases sitting between them. This receptor was obtained from a woman aged 70 to 79 with COVID-19, enrolled during active disease. The sequenced material came from peripheral blood. The chain recombines TRBV10-3 with TRBJ1-5; unclear D gene. CDR3 coding DNA: TGTGCCATCAGTGATTCTCTGACAACTTATAGCAATCAGCCCCAGCATTTT. This gives the protein CAISDSLTTYSNQPQHF.